Shown below are 5 T cell receptor beta chains from a single sample sequenced in a study of shared clonotypes between healthy human individuals. TCRdb keeps only in-frame clones here, not all; method: immunoSEQ multiplex PCR. In the table there are some 580,000 clones, almost 97% of which are singletons. Material for sequencing was naive CD4+ T cells sorted from blood. Subset of the sample: CD45RA+ positively selected. These receptors all come from a woman in her 30s in good health.

The chain uses TRBV11-2 and TRBJ1-5; D remains ambiguous. There are 15 residues in the CDR3. Germline V gives CDR1 SGHAT, CDR2 FQNNGV. V shed 2 bases and J shed 0 bases, with 8 bases lying between them. CDR3 amino acids: CASSLLPASNQPQHF. DNA for the CDR3: TGTGCCAGCAGCTTATTACCAGCTAGCAATCAGCCCCAGCATTTT.

The CDR3 here is CASTGPGHTGELFF. CDR3 nucleotides: TGTGCCAGCACTGGACCGGGGCACACCGGGGAGCTGTTTTTT. V gene TRBV27 combines with J gene TRBJ2-2, with D perhaps being TRBD1 or TRBD2 (5 bases each). This CDR3 has 14 amino acids. Germline V CDR1 and CDR2: MNHEY, SMNVEV (reference sequence). Trimming left V 7 bases short and J 3 bases short, with 12 bases between.

The chain carries TRBV27 and TRBJ2-5; 8 bases line up with TRBD1. J lost 7 bases, V lost 6 bases, and 10 bases had no gene match. In germline, CDR1 is MNHEY, CDR2 SMNVEV (reference sequence). This CDR3 has 14 amino acids. The CDR3 DNA sequence: TGTGCCAGCAGCGCCGAAGGGACAGGAGTGACCCAGTACTTC. Encoded protein: CASSAEGTGVTQYF.

The chain is built from TRBV5-1 and TRBJ2-7, with 8 bases that match TRBD2. CDR3 size: 15 residues. V lost 2 bases and J lost 2; bases outside the gene matches: 6. Germline values: CDR1 SGHRS, CDR2 YFSETQ. The CDR3 sequence: CASSLLAGNTYEQYF. The CDR3, as DNA: TGCGCCAGCAGCTTATTAGCGGGAAATACCTACGAGCAGTACTTC. Combining the CDR3 with reference TRBV5-1 and TRBJ2-7 gives the whole variable domain KAGVTQTPRYLIKTRGQQVTLSCSPISGHRSVSWYQQTPGQGLQFLFEYFSETQRNKGNFPGRFSGRQFSNSRSEMNVSTLELGDSALYLCASSLLAGNTYEQYFGPGTRLTVT.

The V and J genes are TRBV28 and TRBJ2-5, with TRBD1 matching over 12 bases. This CDR3 has 16 residues. With V trimmed by 2 bases and J by 5 bases, 6 bases remained unmatched. CDR1 is MDHEN and CDR2 is SYDVKM in the germline V gene. CDR3 DNA: TGTGCCAGCAGTTTACCGGGACAGGGGGCTGGGGAGACCCAGTACTTC. Protein: CASSLPGQGAGETQYF.